A single sample gave rise to the 6 T cell receptor beta chains below, sequenced in a study of Ad26.COV2.S vaccination and SARS-CoV-2 variants. TCRdb's copy holds only in-frame clones and misses some; the assay was immunoSEQ multiplex PCR. The sample holds 360,000 or so clones, around 87% seen once. Treatment here: about 20 received Ad26.COV2.S at low or high dose, single or two shots; roughly five received placebo; per-sample allocation not given. On day 63 after the first injection, vaccine and placebo recipients gave samples. The specimen comprised peripheral blood, sampled in a trial of Ad26.COV2.S vaccine versus placebo. These TCRs come from a person aged 18 to 59 who received the Ad26.COV2.S COVID-19 vaccine or a placebo.

The chain carries TRBV5-6 and TRBJ1-1, with D possibly matching TRBD1 (5 bases). Per the germline V gene, CDR1 is SGHDT and CDR2 is YYEEEE. This CDR3 is built from 14 residues. The V and J ends lost 2 bases and 1 base respectively, with 9 bases between them. The CDR3 nucleotides are TGTGCCAGCAGCTTATTCCAGGGGAACACTGAAGCTTTCTTT. Translation: CASSLFQGNTEAFF.

The rearrangement links TRBV29-1 to TRBJ1-2, with a possible D match to TRBD1 (5 bases). Per the germline V gene, CDR1 is SQVTM and CDR2 is ANQGSEA. Trimming cost V 1 base and J 7 bases, with 22 bases left between them. CDR3 length equals 16 residues. Here the CDR3 reads CSVEGGSVKGLGGYTF. CDR3 nucleotide sequence: TGCAGCGTTGAAGGGGGGTCAGTTAAGGGTTTGGGTGGCTACACCTTC.

This chain links TRBV3-1 (or the pseudogene TRBV3-2) with TRBJ1-1; D unclear. Germline lookup yields CDR1 LGHDT and CDR2 YNNKEL (reference sequence). The CDR3 sequence is 13 residues long. Trimming removed 4 bases at V and 6 bases at J, with 12 bases between. The CDR3 is CASSLGGGAEAFF. Written as DNA, the CDR3 is TGTGCCAGCAGCCTCGGAGGTGGGGCTGAAGCTTTCTTT.

This clone was counted a single time. This chain joins TRBV6-1 and TRBJ1-1; TRBD1 might be the D (5 bases). V lost 7 bases and J 5 bases, leaving 14 bases between the germline ends. The CDR3 sequence is 13 residues long. Germline CDR1 reads MNHNS; CDR2 reads SASEGT. CDR3 sequence reads: CASTIPQGTEAFF. For the CDR3, the DNA is TGTGCCAGCACCATACCCCAGGGAACTGAAGCTTTCTTT.

Of note for this clone: At one of its ends the junction is not consistent with the germline gene, which may arise from a read error. V usage is TRBV7-7 and J usage is TRBJ1-3; 8 nucleotides match TRBD1. The CDR3 covers 17 residues. Looked up from germline, CDR1 is SSHAT and CDR2 is FNYEAQ (reference sequence). CDR3 sequence reads: CASSPGTGRYFGNTIYF. CDR3 DNA sequence: TGTGCTAGCAGCCCCGGGACAGGACGGTACTTTGGAAACACCATATATTTT.

V usage is TRBV6-5 and J usage is TRBJ1-2, with 12 bases lining up with TRBD1. The CDR3 spans 15 residues. Germline V gene sequence: CDR1 MNHEY, CDR2 SVGAGI. J was trimmed by 7 bases and V by 5 bases; bases with no gene match: 8. CDR3 sequence (DNA): TGTGCCAGCAGTAACCGGGACAGGGGGCGCGGTGGCTACACCTTC. Translating it yields CASSNRDRGRGGYTF.